The 23 T cell receptor beta chains below were found in one sample sequenced in a study of cytotoxic CD8 clonotypes in ibrutinib-treated CLL. Profiled with immunoSEQ multiplex PCR; TCRdb holds only in-frame clones, not every one. The profile shows hundreds of thousands of clones, around 70% of them singletons. The sequencing here drew on PBMCs, taken after 24 months of ibrutinib treatment. These receptors were obtained from a human donor with chronic lymphocytic leukemia.

The V call is TRBV5-1, the J call TRBJ2-7; maybe TRBD1 (6 bases). This CDR3 is 13 amino acids long. Germline V gene sequence: CDR1 SGHRS, CDR2 YFSETQ. V was clipped by 5 bases and J by 0 bases, with 9 bases between them. Here the CDR3 reads CASRGQHSYEQYF. DNA for the CDR3: TGCGCCAGCAGAGGACAGCACTCCTACGAGCAGTACTTC.

The gene calls are TRBV7-3 and TRBJ2-2, with 11 bases fitting TRBD2. J gave up 4 bases and V 5 bases, and 3 bases lay outside the gene matches. The CDR3 loop spans 15 amino acids. Germline assignment: CDR1 SGHTA and CDR2 FQGTGA. The CDR3 region is CASSRGLAVTGELFF. The DNA of the CDR3 is TGTGCCAGCAGCCGGGGACTAGCGGTCACCGGGGAGCTGTTTTTT.

V usage is TRBV28 and J usage is TRBJ1-1; D uncertain. V was pared by 5 bases and J by 10 bases, with 23 bases between. Germline V gene lookup returns CDR1 MDHEN and CDR2 SYDVKM. This CDR3 spans 15 amino acids. CDR3 loop: CASSAQTGVLVGAFF. The CDR3 coding sequence is TGTGCCAGCAGTGCCCAGACCGGGGTCCTCGTAGGAGCTTTCTTT.

The chain employs TRBV23-1 and TRBJ2-6; maybe TRBD2 (5 bases). TRBV23-1 is placed among ORFs of uncertain function. V shed 4 bases and J shed 1 base, with 17 bases lying between them. There are 18 residues in the CDR3. The DNA of the CDR3 is TGCGCCAGCAGTCCCATGAGTCACCGGGAATCTGGGGCCAACGTCCTGACTTTC. This codes for CASSPMSHRESGANVLTF.

This clone was found once. The rearrangement links TRBV9 to TRBJ2-7, with 7 bases aligning to TRBD2. The germline gives CDR1 SGDLS, CDR2 YYNGEE. The J segment lost 6 bases and the V segment lost 0 bases, leaving 9 bases of the junction unmatched. The CDR3 has 15 amino acids. CDR3 nucleotide sequence: TGTGCCAGCAGCGTAGCCGGGAGCGGGGCGGGCGAGCAGTACTTC. Translated: CASSVAGSGAGEQYF.

This clone has just a few counts. The rearrangement joins TRBV7-8 to TRBJ2-3, with D uncertain. V lost 2 bases, J lost 0 bases, and 12 bases lay in between. CDR3 length equals 16 residues. Germline CDR1 reads SGHVS; CDR2 reads FQNEAQ. CDR3 DNA: TGTGCCAGCAGCTTACGCGGCGACCCTAGCACAGATACGCAGTATTTT. Translated, it gives CASSLRGDPSTDTQYF.

The rearrangement joins TRBV7-9 to TRBJ1-2; D is unclear. The germline V gene encodes CDR1 SEHNR and CDR2 FQNEAQ (reference sequence). The CDR3 contains 12 residues. Trimming left V 1 base short and J 6 bases short, with 6 bases between. The CDR3 nucleotides are TGTGCCAGCAGCTTAGACTGGGATGGCTACACCTTC. The encoded protein is CASSLDWDGYTF. Combining the CDR3 with reference TRBV7-9 and TRBJ1-2 gives the whole variable domain DTGVSQNPRHKITKRGQNVTFRCDPISEHNRLYWYRQTLGQGPEFLTYFQNEAQLEKSRLLSDRFSAERPKGSFSTLEIQRTEQGDSAMYLCASSLDWDGYTFGSGTRLTVV.

The V call is TRBV19, the J call TRBJ2-7; D possibly corresponds to TRBD2 (6 bases). There are 14 residues in the CDR3. V lost 5 bases and J 3 bases, leaving 14 bases between the germline ends. Looked up from germline, CDR1 is LNHDA and CDR2 is SQIVND (reference sequence). Here the CDR3 reads CASSVGPGVYEQYF. The CDR3 nucleotides are TGTGCCAGTAGTGTGGGTCCGGGGGTCTACGAGCAGTACTTC.

This clone was seen only a few times. The chain uses TRBV29-1 and TRBJ2-7; D not certain. Trimming removed 7 bases from V and 6 bases from J, with 16 bases in between. The CDR3 is made up of 12 amino acids. Per germline, CDR1 SQVTM and CDR2 ANQGSEA. In DNA, the CDR3 is TGCAGCGCTCTAACGGGTCCGGGCGAGCAGTACTTC. As protein: CSALTGPGEQYF.

The chain has TRBV5-1 and TRBJ2-1; D is uncertain. The germline gives CDR1 SGHRS, CDR2 YFSETQ. With 0 bases removed from V and 5 bases from J, the gap between germline ends came to 12 bases. The CDR3 contains 15 residues. The CDR3 DNA sequence: TGCGCCAGCAGCTTGGCCTTCGGGCCCAACAATGAGCAGTTCTTC. The encoded protein is CASSLAFGPNNEQFF.

On this clone: One end of the junction fails to match germline, which may point to a read error. This rearrangement joins TRBV7-3 to TRBJ2-1; TRBD2 matches 15 bases. CDR1 is SGHTA and CDR2 is FQGTGA in the germline V gene. The CDR3 has 16 amino acids. CDR3 sequence reads: CASSLKRTSGRDEQFF. CDR3 nucleotide sequence: TGTGCCAGCAGTTTAAAACGGACTAGCGGGAGGGATGAGCAGTTCTTC.

The genes are TRBV27 and TRBJ2-7; 9 nucleotides line up with TRBD2. CDR1 and CDR2 (germline): MNHEY, SMNVEV (reference sequence). The CDR3 has 16 amino acids. V trimming: 4 bases; J trimming: 4 bases; junction bases outside the gene matches: 11. CDR3 sequence: CASSSRLGGGEYEQYF. CDR3 nucleotides: TGTGCCAGCAGTTCCCGGCTCGGCGGGGGGGAATACGAGCAGTACTTC.

This rearrangement joins TRBV15 to TRBJ2-1; perhaps TRBD2 as D (5 bases). The germline V gene has CDR1 LNHNV and CDR2 YYDKDF (reference sequence). V was shortened by 6 bases and J by 8 bases, with 14 bases between the two germline ends. The CDR3 extends over 13 amino acids. CDR3 sequence reads: CATSWRRRDEQFF. The CDR3 region has the DNA TGTGCCACCAGTTGGAGGAGAAGGGATGAGCAGTTCTTC.

The chain employs TRBV7-2 and TRBJ1-4; no clear D gene. V was shortened by 5 bases and J by 5 bases, with 12 bases between the two germline ends. Germline CDR1 SGHTA, CDR2 FQGNSA. This CDR3 is 14 amino acids long. The CDR3 protein is CASSPRGSNEKLFF. In DNA form, the CDR3 reads TGTGCCAGCAGCCCCAGAGGCTCGAATGAAAAACTGTTTTTT.

This chain links TRBV29-1 with TRBJ2-1; no clear D. V dropped 6 bases and J dropped 0 bases, with 6 bases sitting between them. Per the germline V gene, CDR1 is SQVTM and CDR2 is ANQGSEA. The CDR3 is made up of 12 amino acids. CDR3 in DNA: TGCAGCGTGAGTTCCTCCTACAATGAGCAGTTCTTC. This sequence encodes CSVSSSYNEQFF.

The chain has TRBV7-2 and TRBJ2-7; D not certain. This CDR3 has 13 residues. Germline values: CDR1 SGHTA, CDR2 FQGNSA. Trimming took 2 bases from V and 3 from J, leaving 8 bases between them. CDR3: CASSLNYGYEQYF. As DNA, the CDR3 is TGTGCCAGCAGCTTAAACTACGGCTACGAGCAGTACTTC.

On this clone itself: Other DNA sequences of this sample code for an identical CDR3. The chain employs TRBV6-5 and TRBJ1-1; no clear D gene. Trimming pared 5 bases from V and 1 base from J, leaving 5 bases between. The CDR3 contains 12 residues. From germline, CDR1 is MNHEY and CDR2 SVGAGI. In DNA, the CDR3 is TGTGCCAGCAGTCGAGGGAACACTGAAGCTTTCTTT. Its translation is CASSRGNTEAFF.

The rearrangement joins TRBV7-9 to TRBJ2-2; D is undetermined. The CDR3 is 12 residues long. CDR1 is SEHNR and CDR2 is FQNEAQ in the germline V gene (reference sequence). The V and J ends lost 6 bases and 7 bases respectively, with 9 bases between them. The DNA for the CDR3 is TGTGCCAGCAGATCGTTGGACGGGGAGCTGTTTTTT. This codes for CASRSLDGELFF. Drawing the rest from reference TRBV7-9 and TRBJ2-2, the complete variable domain is DTGVSQNPRHKITKRGQNVTFRCDPISEHNRLYWYRQTLGQGPEFLTYFQNEAQLEKSRLLSDRFSAERPKGSFSTLEIQRTEQGDSAMYLCASRSLDGELFFGEGSRLTVL.

This clone was counted once. The J gene is TRBJ2-3, the V gene TRBV27; D is unclear. This CDR3 region has 13 residues. Deletions cut 0 bases from V and 6 bases from J, with 7 bases between. Germline V gives CDR1 MNHEY, CDR2 SMNVEV (reference sequence). In nucleotides, the CDR3 is TGTGCCAGCAGTTTATCGCGTCAGGATACGCAGTATTTT. Its translation: CASSLSRQDTQYF.

This clone was recorded a few times. The chain joins TRBV27 to TRBJ2-7; tentatively, D is TRBD1 or TRBD2 (5 bases each). Germline CDR1 and CDR2: MNHEY and SMNVEV (reference sequence). V dropped 5 bases and J dropped 3 bases, with 11 bases sitting between them. The CDR3 extends over 13 amino acids. CDR3 loop: CASSVRGNYEQYF. The CDR3 nucleotides are TGTGCCAGCAGTGTACGGGGCAACTACGAGCAGTACTTC.

The rearrangement joins TRBV30 to TRBJ1-3, with D hard to call. The CDR3 covers 14 residues. Germline V gene lookup returns CDR1 GTSNPN and CDR2 SVGIG (reference sequence). Trimming took 1 base from V and 0 from J, leaving 7 bases between them. CDR3 nucleotides: TGTGCCTGGAGTGAGGGCGGCTCTGGAAACACCATATATTTT. Translated: CAWSEGGSGNTIYF.

A few counts support this clone. The V gene is TRBV29-1, the J gene TRBJ2-1, with D maybe TRBD1 (7 bases). Trimming left V 7 bases short and J 4 bases short, with 11 bases between. The CDR3 contains 12 residues. The germline gives CDR1 SQVTM, CDR2 ANQGSEA. CDR3 sequence (DNA): TGCAGCGGGGGGGACAGATACAATGAGCAGTTCTTC. Protein product: CSGGDRYNEQFF.

The gene calls are TRBV5-1 and TRBJ2-7, with unresolved D. CDR1 is SGHRS and CDR2 is YFSETQ in the germline V gene. Trimming shortened V by 0 bases and J by 6 bases, and 4 bases separated the two germline ends. This CDR3 has 11 residues. Here the CDR3 reads CASSLGPEQYF. The CDR3 region has the DNA TGCGCCAGCAGCTTGGGTCCCGAGCAGTACTTC.